This record covers a single T cell receptor beta chain. Its cognate antigen has yet to be identified. Base qualities are not provided; no much larger clone lies one nucleotide away. Spanning cysteine to phenylalanine, the CDR3 consists of 13 amino acids. The sequence is cut down to CDR3 DNA, 39 bases in frame from base 1. The germline V gene gives CDR1 as SGHTA and CDR2 as FQGNSA. V sheds 3 bases and J sheds 2 bases, leaving 6 bases between their ends. The source of the sample is a study of blood T cells in healthy people across ages (dated by TCRdb to 2015 to 2017). Regarding the study in general: In model experiments, roughly one uniquely barcoded TCR beta cDNA molecule per two T cells was captured by template switching. Age-related changes in TCR beta repertoire diversity were measured in the study by deep sequencing normalized with unique cDNA molecular identifiers. The donors were divided into four age groups: young (average 16 years), middle-aged (roughly 42), aged (approximately 62) and long-lived (nearly 85). Two additional independent replicas of 1 million unique cDNA reads from the same blood draw were analyzed for two donors (one aged 18 to 30 and one aged 80 or older).

Donors were approximately 42 systemically healthy Caucasian individuals from Russia aged 6 to 90 years. Around 9.9 milliliters of peripheral blood were collected from each donor into EDTA-treated Vacutainer tubes. PBMCs were isolated by Ficoll-Paque density-gradient centrifugation, with at least 6 million obtained per sample. Total RNA was extracted from PBMCs with Trizol reagent, with at least 5 micrograms obtained per sample. For every donor, flow cytometry on a PBMC aliquot measured the percentage of naive CD45RAhigh/CD27high T cells. The library was made by 5' RACE. Sequenced using an Illumina HiSeq 2500. A second roughly 6 to 12 cycle PCR used a sample-barcoded 5' primer and a J-beta primer mix. Each TCR beta cDNA molecule received a unique molecular identifier from a template-switch 5' adaptor carrying 12 random nucleotides. Each sample yielded at least 3 million CDR3-containing paired-end reads. First-strand cDNA was synthesized from all RNA with the Mint cDNA synthesis kit, primed by a TRBC-specific oligonucleotide. All cDNA was treated with uracil-DNA glycosylase and then went through a first 18-cycle PCR with the universal primers M1SS and BC2_uni_R. The paper's processing steps were these. Each sample was normalized by randomly selecting 1 million high-quality reads, each carrying a distinct molecular identifier. Instead of being binned into consensus sequences, reads with shared molecular identifiers were discarded. MiTCR, run with a Q25 quality threshold and the strictest error-elimination algorithm, handled CDR3 identification, clonotype clustering and error correction. A nonparametric unseen species model using Euler transformation provided a lower-bound estimate of total TCR beta diversity. TCRdb's own reprocessing of the public reads used fastp at Q25 and MiXCR and kept productive beta chains. For every CDR3 protein sequence, its rows merge into one entry that carries the most common genes and DNA. TCRdb, not the authors, supplied the V and J calls. The sample has around 800,000 distinct CDR3 sequences on record, roughly 25% of them singletons. The ten most abundant clones make up 3% of the sample.

Points the paper makes about the study in general: As age increased, observed TCR beta diversity per million T cells dropped in a roughly linear way, and a significant reduction was already evident by age 40. Compared with the aged group, the long-lived group had more naive CD4+ T cells, fewer expanded clones and increased TCR diversity, suggesting age selection. Because the CMV infection status of the donors was unknown, age-related changes in expanded clonotypes may potentially have been confounded. A strong correlation was found between observed TCR beta diversity and the percentage of naive T cells measured by flow cytometry. Conclusive comparison of naive and antigen-experienced compartments was prevented by the profiling of bulk unsorted PBMCs. Total diversity estimates from one million sequenced T cells were considered lower bounds and underestimates.

These records were also assigned to another study, of T cells of mothers and their children. As the second publication notes: The donors were nine systemically healthy Caucasian individuals, made up of three mothers and their six children. cDNA synthesis used all of the extracted RNA, with approximately 1.4 ug of RNA in each 15 ul reaction. In the second PCR, the M1S primer added sample barcodes and 2-4 random nucleotides. Over 8 million TCR beta CDR3 reads were obtained for each mother, and 2.5 million to 3 million reads were obtained for each child. TCR recombination output is similarly shaped by thymic selection in related and unrelated pairs, with a minor effect exerted by inherited differences. Normalized repertoire overlap was always slightly but never significantly higher in related than unrelated mother-child pairs. With a sensitivity of approximately 93 clones per million clonotypes, no persistent microchimeric T cell clones were detected. To look for features that set related mother-child pairs apart from unrelated individuals, the researchers ran deep NGS to compare the TCR beta repertoires of mothers and children. The mean age was about 40 +/- 4 years for the mothers and approximately 11 +/- 4 years for the children. After adapters were ligated using NEBNext reagents, the libraries underwent 100+100 nt paired-end sequencing on an Illumina HiSeq 2000. Mother and child libraries were prepared a month apart and sequenced in separate runs to prevent cross-contamination. Between roughly 500,000 and 2,100,000 distinct TCR beta clonotypes were identified per donor. Naive TCR beta clonotypes were estimated from low-frequency clonotypes matched to each donor's FACS-determined naive share, without sorting.

The rearrangement combines TRBV7-2 with TRBJ2-3; the D gene identity is not certain. The receptor was derived from a boy aged 5-17 years in good health. Sequencing was carried out using blood. The CDR3 region: CASSFLLTDTQYF. The nucleotide sequence reads as follows: TGTGCCAGCAGCTTTTTGCTCACAGATACGCAGTATTTT.